These T cell receptor beta chains were read from a single sample in a study of CD8+CD57+ T cells in acquired aplastic anemia. TCRdb re-called the reads with MiXCR, one entry per CDR3 protein. The profile covers some 180,000 distinct CDR3 sequences, with about half appearing a single time and under 3.5% taken by the ten largest. The sample was sorted CD4+, CD8+, or CD8+CD57+ T cells (not recorded which) from PBMCs. These TCRs come from a human donor in good health. The CDR3 runs from the conserved cysteine through the conserved F or W. A D gene is named only where the DNA matches it firmly. A row's size may be missing; if present it is once, few, many or a size class.

clone_size: many; d_call: TRBD2; j_call: TRBJ2-1; v_call: TRBV7-2; cdr3_nt: TGTGCCAGCAGCTTAGTCGCGCCGGGAGGAGAGCAGTTCTTC; cdr3_aa: CASSLVAPGGEQFF
clone_size: many; d_call: TRBD2; j_call: TRBJ2-1; v_call: TRBV20-1; cdr3_nt: TGCAGTGCTAGACGTAGCGGGAGCCCCAACAATGAGCAGTTCTTC; cdr3_aa: CSARRSGSPNNEQFF
clone_size: NA; d_call: NA; j_call: TRBJ1-5; v_call: TRBV27; cdr3_nt: TGTGCCAGCAGTCCGGACGGAGTTCAGCCCCAGCATTTT; cdr3_aa: CASSPDGVQPQHF
clone_size: NA; d_call: NA; j_call: TRBJ1-5; v_call: TRBV20-1; cdr3_nt: TGCAGTGCTAGGGGGACGCAGGGCAATCAGCCCCAGCATTTT; cdr3_aa: CSARGTQGNQPQHF
clone_size: many; d_call: NA; j_call: TRBJ2-7; v_call: TRBV6-1; cdr3_nt: TGTGCCAGCAGTGCAATAAGTAGGGAACGACGGGGCGAGCAGTACTTC; cdr3_aa: CASSAISRERRGEQYF
clone_size: many; d_call: TRBD1; j_call: TRBJ2-1; v_call: TRBV20-1; cdr3_nt: TGCAGTGCTAGATACCGAGGACAGGGTGCCTACAATGAGCAGTTCTTC; cdr3_aa: CSARYRGQGAYNEQFF
clone_size: many; d_call: TRBD1; j_call: TRBJ1-2; v_call: TRBV6-1; cdr3_nt: TGTGCCAGCAGTACCGCGACAGGGGACTATGGCTACACCTTC; cdr3_aa: CASSTATGDYGYTF
clone_size: NA; d_call: TRBD2; j_call: TRBJ2-1; v_call: TRBV6-1; cdr3_nt: TGTGCCAGCAGTGGGACTAGCGGGGCCTCCTACAATGAGCAGTTCTTC; cdr3_aa: CASSGTSGASYNEQFF
clone_size: NA; d_call: TRBD2; j_call: TRBJ2-3; v_call: TRBV20-1; cdr3_nt: TGCAGCAAAGGGGCGGGGGGTGGCACAGATACGCAGTATTTT; cdr3_aa: CSKGAGGGTDTQYF
clone_size: many; d_call: NA; j_call: TRBJ1-2; v_call: TRBV5-1; cdr3_nt: TGCGCCAGCAGCTTGGGCCCAACCGAACACTATGGCTACACCTTC; cdr3_aa: CASSLGPTEHYGYTF
clone_size: many; d_call: NA; j_call: TRBJ2-3; v_call: TRBV4-2; cdr3_nt: TGTGCCAGCAGCCAAGGACTAGACACAGATACGCAGTATTTT; cdr3_aa: CASSQGLDTDTQYF
clone_size: NA; d_call: TRBD2; j_call: TRBJ2-5; v_call: TRBV11-1; cdr3_nt: TGTGCCAGCAGCCGAAACCGTCCGGGACTAGCGGGAGGGAGGAAAGAGACCCAGTACTTC; cdr3_aa: CASSRNRPGLAGGRKETQYF
clone_size: many; d_call: NA; j_call: TRBJ1-5; v_call: TRBV2; cdr3_nt: TGTGCCAGCACCTGGGACAACACGGTTCAGCCCCAGCATTTT; cdr3_aa: CASTWDNTVQPQHF
clone_size: once; d_call: NA; j_call: TRBJ2-5; v_call: TRBV20-1; cdr3_nt: TGCAGTGCTGCGGGGGGGGGACAGGGAGAGACCCAGTACTTC; cdr3_aa: CSAAGGGQGETQYF
clone_size: many; d_call: NA; j_call: TRBJ1-5; v_call: TRBV12-3/TRBV12-4; cdr3_nt: TGTGCCAGCAGTCGACAGTATCCTATAGTTCAGCCCCAGCATTTT; cdr3_aa: CASSRQYPIVQPQHF
clone_size: NA; d_call: TRBD1; j_call: TRBJ2-2; v_call: TRBV7-6; cdr3_nt: TGTGCCAGCAGGACAGGGGGTGGGGAGCTGTTTTTC; cdr3_aa: CASRTGGGELFF
clone_size: NA; d_call: TRBD1; j_call: TRBJ1-1; v_call: TRBV10-3; cdr3_nt: TGTGCCATCGGTCAGGGGGTACTGAACACTGAAGCTTTCTTT; cdr3_aa: CAIGQGVLNTEAFF
clone_size: once; d_call: NA; j_call: TRBJ2-5; v_call: TRBV25-1; cdr3_nt: TGTGCCAGCAGTGGTTGGGGTGGAGGACAAGAGACCCAGTACTTC; cdr3_aa: CASSGWGGGQETQYF
clone_size: NA; d_call: TRBD2; j_call: TRBJ2-3; v_call: TRBV6-5; cdr3_nt: TGTGCCAGCAGTTACGAGCGGGAGACAGATACGCAGTATTTT; cdr3_aa: CASSYERETDTQYF
clone_size: many; d_call: NA; j_call: TRBJ2-5; v_call: TRBV7-7; cdr3_nt: TGTGCTAGCAGCCCGGATGCGGAGACCCAGTACTTC; cdr3_aa: CASSPDAETQYF
clone_size: many; d_call: NA; j_call: TRBJ2-1; v_call: TRBV7-2; cdr3_nt: TGTGCCAGCAGCCAGGGGGGTATGTCCTACAATGAGCAGTTCTTC; cdr3_aa: CASSQGGMSYNEQFF
clone_size: many; d_call: NA; j_call: TRBJ2-2; v_call: TRBV4-2; cdr3_nt: TGTGCCAGCAGCCGCCAAATCAAGGAGAACACCGGGGAGCTGTTTTTT; cdr3_aa: CASSRQIKENTGELFF
clone_size: few; d_call: NA; j_call: TRBJ1-3; v_call: TRBV3-1; cdr3_nt: TGTGCCAGCAGCCAATCGATGGGGCAAACCCGAGGAAACACCATATATTTT; cdr3_aa: CASSQSMGQTRGNTIYF
clone_size: few; d_call: NA; j_call: TRBJ2-1; v_call: TRBV2; cdr3_nt: TGTGCCAGCAGACCAACAGGTAATGAGCAGTTCTTC; cdr3_aa: CASRPTGNEQFF
clone_size: NA; d_call: NA; j_call: TRBJ2-7; v_call: TRBV12-3/TRBV12-4; cdr3_nt: TGTGCCAGCAGTTTGGGGAGCGCGAGGTTTGCCCGTTTGCAAAAGGTGGTGGAGCAGTACTTC; cdr3_aa: CASSLGSARFARLQKVVEQYF
clone_size: many; d_call: TRBD2; j_call: TRBJ2-3; v_call: TRBV20-1; cdr3_nt: TGCAGTGCTAGAGTTAGCGGGAGATGGACAGATACGCAGTATTTT; cdr3_aa: CSARVSGRWTDTQYF
clone_size: NA; d_call: NA; j_call: TRBJ2-2; v_call: TRBV5-1; cdr3_nt: TGCGCCAGCAGCTTGTCCGGGAGCACCGGGGAGCTGTTTTTT; cdr3_aa: CASSLSGSTGELFF
clone_size: NA; d_call: NA; j_call: TRBJ1-5; v_call: TRBV2; cdr3_nt: TGTGCCAGCAGTGAAATAGGACGTAGCAATCAGCCCCAGCATTTT; cdr3_aa: CASSEIGRSNQPQHF
clone_size: NA; d_call: NA; j_call: TRBJ2-6; v_call: TRBV7-2; cdr3_nt: TGTGCCAGCAGCTTGGAGCGTTCCGTCCTGACTTTC; cdr3_aa: CASSLERSVLTF
clone_size: NA; d_call: NA; j_call: TRBJ2-5; v_call: TRBV11-1; cdr3_nt: TGTGCCAGCAGAGACCTCCCACGGGCCGAGGAGACCCAGTACTTC; cdr3_aa: CASRDLPRAEETQYF
clone_size: many; d_call: NA; j_call: TRBJ2-2; v_call: TRBV5-1; cdr3_nt: TGCGCCAGCAGCTTGAGTACTAACACCGGGGAGCTGTTTTTT; cdr3_aa: CASSLSTNTGELFF
clone_size: few; d_call: NA; j_call: TRBJ2-2; v_call: TRBV30; cdr3_nt: TGTGCCTGGAGTAAGGGGACGAACACCGGGGAGCTGTTTTTT; cdr3_aa: CAWSKGTNTGELFF
clone_size: many; d_call: NA; j_call: TRBJ2-5; v_call: TRBV7-2; cdr3_nt: TGTGCCAGCAGCTTAGGGCCGGGGGATAGAGGCGAGACCCAGTACTTC; cdr3_aa: CASSLGPGDRGETQYF
clone_size: many; d_call: NA; j_call: TRBJ1-1; v_call: TRBV20-1; cdr3_nt: TGCAGTGCTGAGGCAGCCTGGAACACTGAAGCTTTCTTT; cdr3_aa: CSAEAAWNTEAFF
clone_size: few; d_call: TRBD1; j_call: TRBJ1-2; v_call: TRBV30; cdr3_nt: TGTGCCCGGAGTGGGACAGGCTATGGCTACACCTTC; cdr3_aa: CARSGTGYGYTF
clone_size: few; d_call: NA; j_call: TRBJ1-1; v_call: TRBV7-2; cdr3_nt: TGTGCCAGCAGCTTACAGAACACTGAAGCTTTCTTT; cdr3_aa: CASSLQNTEAFF
clone_size: many; d_call: TRBD1; j_call: TRBJ1-5; v_call: TRBV19; cdr3_nt: TGTGCCAGTAGTATATTCCCGCAGGGGGGTCAGCCCCAGCATTTT; cdr3_aa: CASSIFPQGGQPQHF
clone_size: NA; d_call: NA; j_call: TRBJ2-7; v_call: TRBV20-1; cdr3_nt: TGCAGTGCTAGAGGTGCACAGCTCTCCTACGAGCAGTACTTC; cdr3_aa: CSARGAQLSYEQYF
clone_size: NA; d_call: NA; j_call: TRBJ2-3; v_call: TRBV19; cdr3_nt: TGTGCCAGTAGTACGGGACCCAACACAGATACGCAGTATTTT; cdr3_aa: CASSTGPNTDTQYF
clone_size: many; d_call: NA; j_call: TRBJ2-1; v_call: TRBV11-2; cdr3_nt: TGTGCCAGCAGCCATATGGATGAGCAGTTCTTC; cdr3_aa: CASSHMDEQFF
clone_size: many; d_call: NA; j_call: TRBJ2-3; v_call: TRBV7-2; cdr3_nt: TGTGCCAGCAGCTTATCCTTGCCAGGGAGCACAGATACGCAGTATTTT; cdr3_aa: CASSLSLPGSTDTQYF
clone_size: many; d_call: NA; j_call: TRBJ2-1; v_call: TRBV20-1; cdr3_nt: TGCAGTGCCACCCGGACCGTCGATGAGCAGTTCTTC; cdr3_aa: CSATRTVDEQFF
clone_size: few; d_call: NA; j_call: TRBJ2-1; v_call: TRBV6-5; cdr3_nt: TGTGCCAGCAGTTTACAGGGTGGGTCTTTCAATGAGCAGTTCTTC; cdr3_aa: CASSLQGGSFNEQFF
clone_size: few; d_call: NA; j_call: TRBJ2-6; v_call: TRBV10-3; cdr3_nt: TGTGCCATCAGTGATTCGGGGGCTGGGGCCAACGTCCTGACTTTC; cdr3_aa: CAISDSGAGANVLTF
clone_size: NA; d_call: TRBD2; j_call: TRBJ2-5; v_call: TRBV7-9; cdr3_nt: TGTGCCAGCAGCCGTAGCGGGGCAGAGACCCAGTACTTC; cdr3_aa: CASSRSGAETQYF
clone_size: NA; d_call: NA; j_call: TRBJ2-3; v_call: TRBV4-3; cdr3_nt: TGCGCCAGCAGCCGTGGAGTAACGGGAGTTAAAGATACGCAGTATTTT; cdr3_aa: CASSRGVTGVKDTQYF
clone_size: NA; d_call: NA; j_call: TRBJ2-7; v_call: TRBV6-1; cdr3_nt: TGTGCCAGCAGTGAAGTCCGTGGCCACGAGCAGTACTTC; cdr3_aa: CASSEVRGHEQYF
clone_size: NA; d_call: NA; j_call: TRBJ1-3; v_call: TRBV9; cdr3_nt: TGTGCCAGCAGCGTAGACCGGGATTCTACTCACTCTGGAAACACCATATATTTT; cdr3_aa: CASSVDRDSTHSGNTIYF